A single sample is the source of the 11 T cell receptor beta chains below, sequenced in a study of immune cell composition in non-small cell lung cancer. Normal lung was taken at the farthest possible site, at least 3 cm from tumour. Here immunoSEQ multiplex PCR was the method, and the copy in TCRdb shows in-frame clones only, minus some. The table includes 4,000 to 5,000 clones, over 60% detected once. Specimen: non-adjacent lung tissue. All receptors come from a human donor with non-small cell lung cancer.

The chain joins TRBV28 to TRBJ1-1; no clear D. The CDR3 covers 16 residues. The ends were cut back, 5 bases at V and 4 bases at J, with 20 bases in the middle. Germline CDR1 MDHEN, CDR2 SYDVKM. This CDR3 is CASSQNSHLLITEAFF. Here the CDR3 DNA reads TGTGCCAGCAGTCAAAACTCACATCTGTTGATCACTGAAGCTTTCTTT.

The chain has TRBV7-2 and TRBJ1-2; 7 positions match TRBD1. Germline lookup yields CDR1 SGHTA and CDR2 FQGNSA. Germline trimming cut 3 bases from V and 5 bases from J; bases unmatched to any gene: 6. This CDR3 contains 14 residues. DNA for the CDR3: TGTGCCAGCAGCTTTTACCGGGACAGTTATGGCTACACCTTC. It encodes CASSFYRDSYGYTF.

The rearrangement links TRBV11-3 to TRBJ1-1; D ambiguous. The CDR3 covers 13 residues. The V and J ends lost 7 bases and 1 base respectively, with 10 bases between them. The V gene's germline CDR1 is SGHNT and CDR2 YENEEA. The DNA for the CDR3 is TGTGCCAGCACCCTTGGGAGGAACACTGAAGCTTTCTTT. The encoded protein is CASTLGRNTEAFF.

The chain employs TRBV2 and TRBJ1-1; the D is unclear. The germline CDR1 and CDR2 sequences are SNHLY and FYNNEI. Between the trimmed V and J ends, which lost 6 bases and 6 bases, there was a span of 14 bases. The CDR3 length is 13 residues. CDR3 residues: CASSLSLVSEAFF. The CDR3 DNA follows: TGTGCCAGCAGCCTTTCTCTGGTCTCTGAAGCTTTCTTT.

V and J are TRBV10-2 and TRBJ2-1; 15 nucleotides match TRBD2. With 1 base clipped from V and 7 bases from J, the junction kept 5 bases outside the gene matches. Germline lookup yields CDR1 WSHSY and CDR2 SAAADI. The CDR3 totals 17 residues. The CDR3 here is CASSELGLAGGMNEQFF. The CDR3 nucleotides are TGCGCCAGCAGTGAGTTGGGACTAGCGGGGGGTATGAATGAGCAGTTCTTC.

This rearrangement joins TRBV7-2 to TRBJ2-5, with 16 bases aligning to TRBD2. With 5 bases clipped from V and 2 bases from J, the junction kept 2 bases outside the gene matches. The length of the CDR3 is 16 residues. Germline V gene sequence: CDR1 SGHTA, CDR2 FQGNSA. As DNA, the CDR3 is TGTGCCAGCAGCAAGGGACTAGCGGGGGGGCAAGAGACCCAGTACTTC. As protein: CASSKGLAGGQETQYF.

V gene TRBV27 combines with J gene TRBJ2-1, with TRBD2 matching 7 bases. Trimming at V came to 1 base and at J to 8 bases, leaving 14 bases not matched to a gene. CDR3 size: 17 residues. The germline gives CDR1 MNHEY, CDR2 SMNVEV (reference sequence). CDR3 nucleotide sequence: TGTGCCAGCAGTTTATATTCGTCTGGGGGGGGGAAATATGAGCAGTTCTTC. It is translated as CASSLYSSGGGKYEQFF.

The chain couples TRBV7-2 to TRBJ2-4; 8 bases align to TRBD1. The trim removed 2 bases at V and 8 bases at J, leaving 5 bases unmatched. The CDR3 has 14 residues. Looked up from germline, CDR1 is SGHTA and CDR2 is FQGNSA. The CDR3, as DNA: TGTGCCAGCAGCTTAACAGGGGGGTTCGACATTCAGTACTTC. Its translation: CASSLTGGFDIQYF.

The V and J genes are TRBV4-2 and TRBJ2-6, with 7 bases lining up with TRBD1. Unmatched junction bases numbered 8, after V lost 0 bases and J lost 3 bases. This CDR3 has 18 residues. CDR1 LGHNA and CDR2 YNFKEQ come from the germline V gene. The CDR3 nucleotides read TGTGCCAGCAGCCAAGATCGGACAGGAGGCTTTGGGGCCAACGTCCTGACTTTC. Amino acid sequence: CASSQDRTGGFGANVLTF.

This chain joins TRBV7-3 and TRBJ2-7; 7 bases fit TRBD1. The junction had 8 bases not matched to a gene; V was cut back by 4 bases and J by 2 bases. CDR1 and CDR2 from the germline V gene are SGHTA and FQGTGA. This CDR3 has 15 residues. This CDR3 reads CASSSRDSLTYEQYF. For the CDR3, the DNA is TGTGCCAGCAGCTCTCGGGACAGCTTAACCTACGAGCAGTACTTC. The complete variable domain, with remaining parts taken from reference TRBV7-3 and TRBJ2-7, reads GAGVSQTPSNKVTEKGKYVELRCDPISGHTALYWYRQSLGQGPEFLIYFQGTGAADDSGLPNDRFFAVRPEGSVSTLKIQRTERGDSAVYLCASSSRDSLTYEQYFGPGTRLTVT.

This clone was observed a few times. The V gene is TRBV7-6, the J gene TRBJ1-2; 7 bases map to TRBD1. The CDR3 spans 14 residues. With 5 bases clipped from V and 6 bases from J, the junction kept 9 bases outside the gene matches. Germline V gene sequence: CDR1 SGHVS, CDR2 FNYEAQ. CDR3 amino acids: CASSRGTAEDGYTF. The CDR3 DNA reads TGTGCCAGCAGCCGAGGGACAGCCGAGGATGGCTACACCTTC. The whole variable domain, remainder taken from reference TRBV7-6 and TRBJ1-2, is GAGVSQSPRYKVTKRGQDVALRCDPISGHVSLYWYRQALGQGPEFLTYFNYEAQQDKSGLPNDRFSAERPEGSISTLTIQRTEQRDSAMYRCASSRGTAEDGYTFGSGTRLTVV.